The 8 T cell receptor beta chains in this list originate from one sample, sequenced in a study of identical twins (dated by TCRdb to 2016 to 2018). Libraries were built with 5' RACE. The sequencer was an Illumina HiSeq 2000. TCRdb reanalyzed the raw reads on its own, using fastp at Q25 for trimming and MiXCR for clone calling, and kept in-frame beta chains. Duplicate CDR3 protein sequences are folded into a single record with the most common DNA and genes. The sample data list some 1,700,000 distinct CDR3 sequences, and roughly 35% of these were observed just once. The ten top clones hold around 0.3% of the sample. Material for sequencing was cord blood. The receptors stem from a newborn girl in good health.

This clonotype occurred a few times. V gene TRBV12-3 or TRBV12-4 combines with J gene TRBJ2-1; D might be TRBD2 (5 bases). The DNA end is more similar to TRBJ2-7, so the J call may be wrong. The CDR3 is 15 residues long. For the CDR3, the DNA is TGTGCCAGCAGTTTTTTGAGCGGCTCCTACAATGAGCAGTACTTC. Protein sequence: CASSFLSGSYNEQYF.

The chain couples TRBV20-1 to TRBJ2-7, with no clear D. This CDR3 contains 14 residues. V lost 4 bases, J lost 0 bases, and 13 bases lay in between. Germline V CDR1 and CDR2: DFQATT, SNEGSKA (reference sequence). The CDR3, as DNA: TGCAGTGCTACCGTCGGACGGAGCTCCTACGAGCAGTACTTC. Translating gives CSATVGRSSYEQYF.

This clonotype was recorded at least ten times. The genes are TRBV12-3 or TRBV12-4 and TRBJ2-1; D assignment may be TRBD1 or TRBD2 (5 bases each). Trimming stripped 5 bases from V and 11 bases from J, with 16 bases between. The CDR3 loop spans 13 amino acids. CDR3 bases: TGTGCCAGCAGTCCCCGGGACCCTACCAAGCAGTTCTTC. Residues: CASSPRDPTKQFF.

J is TRBJ1-2 and V is TRBV7-2; 8 nucleotides match TRBD1. V lost 5 bases and J lost 4; bases outside the gene matches: 9. There are 15 residues in the CDR3. The germline V gene encodes CDR1 SGHTA and CDR2 FQGNSA. The CDR3 nucleotides are TGTGCCAGCAGCCCCCGGGACAGGCGTTCCTATGGCTACACCTTC. It encodes CASSPRDRRSYGYTF.

This rearrangement joins TRBV20-1 to TRBJ1-5; TRBD1 matches 9 bases. The CDR3 consists of 16 residues. Trimming cost V 1 base and J 7 bases; bases outside gene matches: 11. CDR1 is DFQATT and CDR2 is SNEGSKA in the germline V gene (reference sequence). The CDR3 loop is CSARAVPGQGHQPQHF. CDR3 DNA: TGCAGTGCTAGAGCTGTCCCGGGACAGGGCCACCAGCCCCAGCATTTT.

The V and J genes are TRBV4-2 and TRBJ2-3; 10 bases are a match to TRBD2. This CDR3 is built from 19 residues. CDR1 and CDR2 (germline): LGHNA, YNFKEQ. The trim removed 0 bases at V and 1 base at J, leaving 10 bases unmatched. The DNA for the CDR3 is TGTGCCAGCAGCCAAGATGGGTTTAGCGGGGGGCCCCGCACAGATACGCAGTATTTT. The encoded protein is CASSQDGFSGGPRTDTQYF.

This chain links TRBV3-1 with TRBJ1-2; D is unresolved. Trimming took off 0 bases at V and 8 bases at J, with 16 bases between the two ends. CDR1 LGHDT and CDR2 YNNKEL come from the germline V gene (reference sequence). The CDR3 runs 15 residues. The CDR3, as DNA: TGTGCCAGCAGCCAAGATCGGAGGAGGTCAGACGGCTACACCTTC. This sequence encodes CASSQDRRRSDGYTF. Complete variable domain (other parts from reference TRBV3-1 and TRBJ1-2): DTAVSQTPKYLVTQMGNDKSIKCEQNLGHDTMYWYKQDSKKFLKIMFSYNNKELIINETVPNRFSPKSPDKAHLNLHINSLELGDSAVYFCASSQDRRRSDGYTFGSGTRLTVV.

The V and J genes are TRBV15 and TRBJ2-2; no definite D call. Trimming left V 0 bases short and J 6 bases short, with 2 bases between. This CDR3 is built from 12 residues. Germline CDR1 is LNHNV and CDR2 is YYDKDF (reference sequence). For the CDR3, the DNA is TGTGCCACCAGCAGAGATTCCGGGGAGCTGTTTTTT. It specifies CATSRDSGELFF.